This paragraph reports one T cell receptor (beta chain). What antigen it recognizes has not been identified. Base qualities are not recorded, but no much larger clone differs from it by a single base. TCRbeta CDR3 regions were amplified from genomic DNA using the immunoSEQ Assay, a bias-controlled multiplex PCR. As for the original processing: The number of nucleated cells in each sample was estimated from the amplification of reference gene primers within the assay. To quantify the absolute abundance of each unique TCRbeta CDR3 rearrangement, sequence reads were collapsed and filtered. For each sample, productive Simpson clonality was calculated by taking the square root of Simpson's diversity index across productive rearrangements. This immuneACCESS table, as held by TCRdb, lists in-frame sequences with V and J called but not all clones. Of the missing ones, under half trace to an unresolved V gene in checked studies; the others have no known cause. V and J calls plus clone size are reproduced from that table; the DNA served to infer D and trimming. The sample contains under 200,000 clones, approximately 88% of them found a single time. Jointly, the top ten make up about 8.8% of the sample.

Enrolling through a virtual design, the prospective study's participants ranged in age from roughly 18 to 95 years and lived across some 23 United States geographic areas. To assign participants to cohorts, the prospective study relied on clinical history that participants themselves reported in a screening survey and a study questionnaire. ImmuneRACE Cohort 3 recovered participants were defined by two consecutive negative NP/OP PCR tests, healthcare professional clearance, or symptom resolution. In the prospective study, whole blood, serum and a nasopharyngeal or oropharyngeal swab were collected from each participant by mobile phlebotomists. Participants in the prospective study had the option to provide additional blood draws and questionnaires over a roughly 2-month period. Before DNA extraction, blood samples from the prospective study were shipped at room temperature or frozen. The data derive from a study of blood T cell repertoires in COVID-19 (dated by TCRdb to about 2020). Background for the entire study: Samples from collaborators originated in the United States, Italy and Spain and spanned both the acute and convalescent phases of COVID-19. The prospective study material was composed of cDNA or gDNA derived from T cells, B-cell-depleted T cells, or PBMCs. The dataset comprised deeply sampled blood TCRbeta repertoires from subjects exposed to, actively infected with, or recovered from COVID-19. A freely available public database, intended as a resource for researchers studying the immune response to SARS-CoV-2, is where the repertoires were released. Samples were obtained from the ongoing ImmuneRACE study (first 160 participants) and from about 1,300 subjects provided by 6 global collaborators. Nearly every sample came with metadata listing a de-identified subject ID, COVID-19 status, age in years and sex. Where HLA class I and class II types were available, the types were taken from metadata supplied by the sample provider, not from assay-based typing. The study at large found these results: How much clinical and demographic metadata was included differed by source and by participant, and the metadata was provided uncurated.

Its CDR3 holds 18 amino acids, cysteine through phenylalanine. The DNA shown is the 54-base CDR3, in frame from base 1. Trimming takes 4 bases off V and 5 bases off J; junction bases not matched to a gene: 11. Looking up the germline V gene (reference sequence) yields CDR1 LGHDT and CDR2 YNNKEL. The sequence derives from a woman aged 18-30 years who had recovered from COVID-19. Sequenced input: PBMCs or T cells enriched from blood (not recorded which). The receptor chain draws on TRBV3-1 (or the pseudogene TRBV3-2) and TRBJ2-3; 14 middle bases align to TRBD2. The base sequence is TGTGCCAGCAGCCCAGCCCGACTAGCGGGGGGGAGGGGAGATACGCAGTATTTT. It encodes CASSPARLAGGRGDTQYF.